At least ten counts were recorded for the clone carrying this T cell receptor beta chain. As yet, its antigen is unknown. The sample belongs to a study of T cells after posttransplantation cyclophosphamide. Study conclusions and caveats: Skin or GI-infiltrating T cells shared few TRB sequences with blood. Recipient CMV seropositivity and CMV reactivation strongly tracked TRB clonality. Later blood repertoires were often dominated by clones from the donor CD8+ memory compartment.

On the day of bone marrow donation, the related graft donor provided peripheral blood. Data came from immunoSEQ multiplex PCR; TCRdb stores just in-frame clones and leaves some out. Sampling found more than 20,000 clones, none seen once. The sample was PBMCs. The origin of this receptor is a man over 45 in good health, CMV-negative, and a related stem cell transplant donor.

CDR3 DNA: TGTGCCAGCAGCCAGGGACTAGCGGGACGCAATGAGCAGTTCTTC. Amino acids: CASSQGLAGRNEQFF. The chain uses TRBV27 and TRBJ2-1, with 13 bases identical to TRBD2. Germline V CDR1 and CDR2: MNHEY, SMNVEV (reference sequence). V shed 6 bases and J 6 bases; nucleotides not matched to a gene: 5. This CDR3 spans 15 amino acids.